The source of this TCR beta chain is a study of pediatric ulcerative colitis. Findings and caveats of the study: Compared with controls, ulcerative colitis showed greater blood-rectum clone sharing. Two rectal clonotypes were found only in ulcerative colitis patients, all of them. Acute severe colitis showed lower rectal diversity from clonal expansions. Blood samples from a couple of patients yielded substantially fewer templates and were excluded from blood-rectal overlap analysis.

A note on this clone: Its antigen remains unidentified.

The CDR3 totals 15 residues. Germline assignment: CDR1 SGHAT and CDR2 FQNNGV. V gave up 5 bases and J gave up 2 bases; unmatched junction bases: 5. One to two pinch biopsies were taken from the rectum during colonoscopy. Profiling relied on immunoSEQ multiplex PCR, and the TCRdb table lists in-frame clones only, not all of them. Counted here are 35,000 or so clones, around 73% occurring once; the ten biggest clones make up 0.65% to 0.75%. Sequenced material: gut tissue. This chain uses TRBV11-2 with TRBJ2-3; 9 bases agree with TRBD1. This clonotype was sampled from a boy between 10 and 17 years old with moderate ulcerative colitis. Here the CDR3 DNA reads TGTGCCAGCAGCCTGACAGGGGGTAACACAGATACGCAGTATTTT. The encoded protein is CASSLTGGNTDTQYF.